Described below is a single T cell receptor (beta chain) sequence and its context. Measured with immunoSEQ multiplex PCR; TCRdb has only the in-frame clones, and not every one. The sample has 55,000 to 90,000 clones; about nine tenths are singletons. The record originates from a study of OX40 agonist ivuxolimab in advanced cancers. Turning to the study itself: From 23 to 79 years was the age range, with a mean of around 56 years, and over 70% were male.

There are 17 residues in the CDR3. The germline gives CDR1 SGHDT, CDR2 YYEEEE. V was pared by 4 bases and J by 1 base, with 8 bases of the junction left unmatched. The chain links TRBV5-6 to TRBJ1-1; 12 bases align to TRBD1. This sample comprised CD4+ or CD8+ T cells sorted from blood, obtained in a trial of the OX40 agonist ivuxolimab. This TCR was recovered from an adult with an advanced solid tumor such as melanoma, head and neck, liver or kidney cancer. The CDR3, as DNA: TGTGCCAGCAGCCCAAGGGGGACAGGGGGCGGGAACACTGAAGCTTTCTTT. Amino acids: CASSPRGTGGGNTEAFF.